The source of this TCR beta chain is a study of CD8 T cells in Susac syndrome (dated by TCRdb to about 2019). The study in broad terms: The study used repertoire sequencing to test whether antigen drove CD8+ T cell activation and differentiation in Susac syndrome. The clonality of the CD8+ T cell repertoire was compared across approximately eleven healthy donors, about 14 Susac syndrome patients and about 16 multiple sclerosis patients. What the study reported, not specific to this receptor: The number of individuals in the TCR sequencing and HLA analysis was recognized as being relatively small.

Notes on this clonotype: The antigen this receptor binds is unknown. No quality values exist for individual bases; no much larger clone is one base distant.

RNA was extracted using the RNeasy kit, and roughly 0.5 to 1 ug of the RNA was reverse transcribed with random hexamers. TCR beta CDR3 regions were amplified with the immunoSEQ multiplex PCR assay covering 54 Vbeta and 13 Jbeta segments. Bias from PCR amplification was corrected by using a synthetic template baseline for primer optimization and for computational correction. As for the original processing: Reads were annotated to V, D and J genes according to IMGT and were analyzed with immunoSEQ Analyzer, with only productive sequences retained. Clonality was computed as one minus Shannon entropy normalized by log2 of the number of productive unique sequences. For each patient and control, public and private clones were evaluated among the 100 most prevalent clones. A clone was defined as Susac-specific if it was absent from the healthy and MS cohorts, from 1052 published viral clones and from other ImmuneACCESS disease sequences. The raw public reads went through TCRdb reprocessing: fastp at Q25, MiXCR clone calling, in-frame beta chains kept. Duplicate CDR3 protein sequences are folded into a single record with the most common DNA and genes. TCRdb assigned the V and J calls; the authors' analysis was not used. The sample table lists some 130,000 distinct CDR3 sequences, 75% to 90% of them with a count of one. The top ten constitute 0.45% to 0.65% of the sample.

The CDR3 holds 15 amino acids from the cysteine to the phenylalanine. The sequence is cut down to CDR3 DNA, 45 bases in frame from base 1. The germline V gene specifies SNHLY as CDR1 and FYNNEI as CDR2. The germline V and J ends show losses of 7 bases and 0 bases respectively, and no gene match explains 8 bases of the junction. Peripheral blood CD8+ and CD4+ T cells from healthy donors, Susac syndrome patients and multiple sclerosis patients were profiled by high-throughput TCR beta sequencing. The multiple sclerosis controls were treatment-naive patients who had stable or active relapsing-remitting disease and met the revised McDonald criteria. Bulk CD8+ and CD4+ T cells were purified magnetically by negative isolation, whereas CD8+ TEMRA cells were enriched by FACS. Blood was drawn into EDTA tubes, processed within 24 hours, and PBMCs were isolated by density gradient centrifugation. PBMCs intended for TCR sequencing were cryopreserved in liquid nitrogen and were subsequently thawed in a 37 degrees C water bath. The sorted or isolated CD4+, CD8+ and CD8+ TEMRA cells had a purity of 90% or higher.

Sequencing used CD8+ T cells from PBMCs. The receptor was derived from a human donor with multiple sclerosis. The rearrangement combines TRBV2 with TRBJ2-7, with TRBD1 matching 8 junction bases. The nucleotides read TGTGCCAGCACCCTCGGACAGGGACTCTCCTACGAGCAGTACTTC. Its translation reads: CASTLGQGLSYEQYF.